This T cell receptor beta chain was sequenced in a study of shared clonotypes between healthy human individuals. How the authors handled the data: Filtering of immunoSEQ junctional sequences could not match full-length read filtering. Using immunoSEQ multiplex PCR, the repertoire was profiled, and TCRdb retains in-frame clones only, with some absent. The DNA gave D and trimming, while V, J and clone size come from that table. The table has millions of clones, approximately 94% seen once. Trimming shortened V by 4 bases and J by 5 bases, and 11 bases separated the two germline ends. Germline V gene lookup returns CDR1 WSHSY and CDR2 SAAADI. The CDR3 has 13 residues. The naive CD8 subset, CD45RO-negative cells positively selected for CCR7, excluded terminally differentiated effector memory CD45RA+ cells.

Sequencing input: naive CD8+ T cells sorted from blood. The chain carries TRBV10-2 and TRBJ2-5; the D gene is possibly TRBD2 (5 bases). The sequence came from a man younger than 35 in good health. In DNA, the CDR3 is TGCGCCAGCAGTGCCCCGGGCGGGGAGACCCAGTACTTC. Translating gives CASSAPGGETQYF.